The 24 T cell receptor beta chains listed next were all sequenced from one sample in a study of beta chain features in type 1 diabetes. Every bit of the isolated RNA underwent reverse transcription, so sequencing read expressed TCRB transcripts. Using immunoSEQ multiplex PCR, the repertoire was profiled, and TCRdb retains in-frame clones only, with some absent. The sample yields around 250,000 clones, under 70% seen once. The sample consisted of naive CD4+ T cells from blood. The receptors derive from a man aged 25 to 45 in good health.

This clone came up a few times. The chain links TRBV29-1 to TRBJ2-5; D ambiguous. V was clipped by 3 bases and J by 3 bases, with 11 bases between them. Germline V gene sequence: CDR1 SQVTM, CDR2 ANQGSEA. There are 13 residues in the CDR3. CDR3 sequence reads: CSVDLAGKETQYF. The CDR3 DNA follows: TGCAGCGTTGATTTGGCAGGCAAAGAGACCCAGTACTTC.

V usage is TRBV7-2 and J usage is TRBJ2-5, with 13 nucleotides matching TRBD2. V gave up 5 bases and J gave up 6 bases; unmatched junction bases: 9. Germline CDR1 is SGHTA and CDR2 is FQGNSA. The CDR3 consists of 16 residues. CDR3 coding DNA: TGTGCCAGCAGCACCCGGACTAGCGGGGGCCGGAAGACCCAGTACTTC. It specifies CASSTRTSGGRKTQYF.

DNA of the CDR3: TGCAGCGTATTTAGCGGGAGGGCCACAGGAGAGACCCAGTACTTC. It yields the protein CSVFSGRATGETQYF. This chain joins TRBV29-1 and TRBJ2-5, with TRBD2 matching over 11 bases. J was trimmed by 4 bases and V by 6 bases; bases with no gene match: 10. The V gene's germline CDR1 is SQVTM and CDR2 ANQGSEA. CDR3 length: 15 residues.

The sample holds a few counts of this clone. This chain joins TRBV30 and TRBJ1-4; a weak D match, TRBD1 (6 bases). Trimming left V 4 bases short and J 5 bases short, with 11 bases between. Germline V gives CDR1 GTSNPN, CDR2 SVGIG (reference sequence). This CDR3 has 13 amino acids. The CDR3 DNA is TGTGCCTGGACGGACAGACGGAATGAAAAACTGTTTTTT. This sequence encodes CAWTDRRNEKLFF.

The chain recombines TRBV6-5 with TRBJ2-7; 13 positions match TRBD2. The germline gives CDR1 MNHEY, CDR2 SVGAGI. V shed 6 bases and J 2 bases; nucleotides not matched to a gene: 4. This CDR3 is 15 amino acids long. The CDR3 is CASSRTSGSPYEQYF. In DNA, the CDR3 is TGTGCCAGCAGCCGGACTAGCGGGAGCCCCTACGAGCAGTACTTC.

This rearrangement joins TRBV4-3 to TRBJ2-3, with D possibly being TRBD1 (5 bases). V shed 0 bases and J shed 4 bases, with 8 bases lying between them. The CDR3 consists of 14 residues. Per germline, CDR1 LGHNA and CDR2 YSLEER. This CDR3 reads CASSQDRAADTQYF. DNA for the CDR3: TGCGCCAGCAGCCAAGACAGGGCCGCAGATACGCAGTATTTT.

This clone was observed once. The J gene is TRBJ2-4, the V gene TRBV30; D gene unclear. CDR1 GTSNPN and CDR2 SVGIG come from the germline V gene (reference sequence). Trimming took off 1 base at V and 7 bases at J, with 11 bases between the two ends. The CDR3 has 13 residues. The CDR3 here is CAWSATKKNIQYF. The CDR3 DNA sequence: TGTGCCTGGAGTGCTACCAAAAAGAACATTCAGTACTTC.

The chain joins TRBV12-5 to TRBJ2-5; a possible D gene is TRBD2 (6 bases). CDR3 length: 16 amino acids. CDR1 is LGHNT, CDR2 FRNRAP, per germline. Trimming removed 0 bases at V and 4 bases at J, with 15 bases between. CDR3 in DNA: TGTGCTAGTGGTTTGGTACTGGTAGGCGGGGTAGAGACCCAGTACTTC. Translating it yields CASGLVLVGGVETQYF.

This clone showed up just a few times. Germline and junction disagree at one end, which may indicate a read error. The rearrangement uses TRBV9 and TRBJ2-6, with D unclear. Germline V lookup: CDR1 SGDLS, CDR2 YYNGEE. This CDR3 comprises 10 residues. As DNA, the CDR3 is TGTGCCAGCAGCGTCCGGACCCACCCGTTC. Translating gives CASSVRTHPF.

This clone has just a few counts. This sequence joins TRBV6-6 and TRBJ2-5; TRBD1 might be the D (6 bases). The germline gives CDR1 MNHNY, CDR2 SVGAGI (reference sequence). The CDR3 contains 14 residues. V shed 2 bases and J shed 2 bases, with 9 bases lying between them. CDR3 nucleotide sequence: TGTGCCAGCAGTTACGGACAGATACAAGAGACCCAGTACTTC. As protein: CASSYGQIQETQYF.

This clone was observed a few times. This chain links TRBV28 with TRBJ2-3, with 8 bases identical to TRBD1. The V and J ends lost 6 bases and 1 base, in that order; junction bases with no gene match: 6. The CDR3 has 15 residues. Per the germline V gene, CDR1 is MDHEN and CDR2 is SYDVKM. In DNA, the CDR3 is TGTGCCAGCAGCACAGGGGGAACGGGCACAGATACGCAGTATTTT. Amino acid sequence: CASSTGGTGTDTQYF.

The chain carries TRBV29-1 and TRBJ2-7; 9 bases are shared with TRBD1. CDR3 length: 13 residues. The germline gives CDR1 SQVTM, CDR2 ANQGSEA. J gave up 3 bases and V 7 bases, and 7 bases lay outside the gene matches. Written as DNA, the CDR3 is TGCAGCGGCTGGACAGGGGAGCACTACGAGCAGTACTTC. This sequence encodes CSGWTGEHYEQYF.

This clone came up a few times. The chain links TRBV18 to TRBJ1-1, with D uncertain. The germline V and J ends were trimmed by 0 bases and 5 bases, with 10 bases remaining between them. The length of the CDR3 is 14 residues. In germline, CDR1 is KGHSH, CDR2 LQKENI. The CDR3 is CASSPPAGRTEAFF. Written as DNA, the CDR3 is TGTGCCAGCTCACCACCGGCGGGGAGAACTGAAGCTTTCTTT.

This chain links TRBV30 with TRBJ2-1; 9 bases are shared with TRBD1. V shed 1 base and J 9 bases; nucleotides not matched to a gene: 1. This CDR3 comprises 12 residues. CDR1 and CDR2 (germline): GTSNPN, SVGIG (reference sequence). DNA of the CDR3: TGTGCCTGGAGTGCACAGGGGGCTGAGCAGTTCTTC. It yields the protein CAWSAQGAEQFF.

This rearrangement joins TRBV7-8 to TRBJ2-1; TRBD2 matches at 10 bases. The germline V gene has CDR1 SGHVS and CDR2 FQNEAQ. V was pared by 0 bases and J by 6 bases, with 14 bases of the junction left unmatched. CDR3 size: 19 residues. In nucleotides, the CDR3 is TGTGCCAGCAGCTTAGCGCGGAGGTCTAGCGGGAGAGGGGCCAATGAGCAGTTCTTC. Its translation is CASSLARRSSGRGANEQFF.

Of note for this clone: The CDR3 ends on some other residue instead of the conserved phenylalanine or tryptophan, so this is likely a read error. The limits of the CDR3 on the DNA are not certain, so only TCRdb's listed CDR3 is given. The chain employs TRBV12-2 and TRBJ1-6; the listed D gene, TRBD1, was not tested against the DNA. TRBV12-2 is classified as a pseudogene. The CDR3 is 12 amino acids long, termini counted. The CDR3 here is CASRLASYVTGT.

There are a few counts of this clone. The CDR3 region has the DNA TGTGCCTGGGGTAGCGTATTAGAGACCCAGTACTTC. It translates to CAWGSVLETQYF. This chain connects TRBV30 to TRBJ2-5; a possible D gene is TRBD2 (5 bases). This CDR3 region has 12 residues. The germline CDR1 and CDR2 sequences are GTSNPN and SVGIG (reference sequence). V lost 5 bases and J 4 bases, leaving 11 bases between the germline ends.

For the CDR3, the DNA is TGTGCCAGCAGTGAGTCGGCTAGCACAGATACGCAGTATTTT. This gives the protein CASSESASTDTQYF. The J gene is TRBJ2-3, the V gene TRBV25-1; no clear D. This CDR3 is built from 14 residues. Trimming took off 3 bases at V and 0 bases at J, with 7 bases between the two ends. The V gene's germline CDR1 is MGHDK and CDR2 SYGVNS.

The chain is built from TRBV29-1 and TRBJ1-3; no clear D. V was clipped by 3 bases and J by 4 bases, with 7 bases between them. The CDR3 contains 12 residues. CDR1 is SQVTM, CDR2 ANQGSEA, per germline. The CDR3: CSVESAGNTIYF. DNA of the CDR3: TGCAGCGTTGAGTCGGCCGGAAACACCATATATTTT.

CDR3 nucleotide sequence: TGTGCCTGGAGTCAGGGGCCCTACGAGCAGTACTTC. Translated, it gives CAWSQGPYEQYF. J is TRBJ2-7 and V is TRBV30, with D perhaps TRBD1 (6 bases). Trimming left V 2 bases short and J 2 bases short, with 7 bases between. The CDR3 runs to 12 residues. In germline, CDR1 is GTSNPN, CDR2 SVGIG (reference sequence).

This chain links TRBV29-1 with TRBJ2-1; D not resolved. The CDR3 spans 13 residues. V was trimmed by 1 base and J by 9 bases, leaving 13 bases between them. Per the germline V gene, CDR1 is SQVTM and CDR2 is ANQGSEA. The CDR3 is CSVEGRFKVEQFF. In DNA form, the CDR3 reads TGCAGCGTTGAAGGTCGCTTTAAGGTTGAGCAGTTCTTC.

V and J are TRBV13 and TRBJ2-3, with 10 bases identical to TRBD2. CDR3 length: 16 amino acids. CDR1 is PRHDT, CDR2 FYEKMQ, per germline (reference sequence). V gave up 5 bases and J gave up 0 bases; unmatched junction bases: 5. Here the CDR3 reads CASSPSGRASTDTQYF. The DNA for the CDR3 is TGTGCCAGCAGCCCCAGCGGGAGGGCCAGCACAGATACGCAGTATTTT.

The sample holds one count of this clone. The J gene is TRBJ2-1, the V gene TRBV11-2; D may be TRBD2 (5 bases). The CDR3 consists of 15 residues. Deletions cut 6 bases from V and 9 bases from J, with 21 bases between. Germline lookup yields CDR1 SGHAT and CDR2 FQNNGV. In nucleotides, the CDR3 is TGTGCCAGCAGGACACTAGGAGCTGGGGTTAGTGAGCAGTTCTTC. Protein sequence: CASRTLGAGVSEQFF.

The V gene is TRBV30, the J gene TRBJ1-6; D is uncertain. Germline V gene data show CDR1 as GTSNPN and CDR2 as SVGIG (reference sequence). The ends were cut back, 0 bases at V and 0 bases at J, with 6 bases in the middle. CDR3 length equals 15 residues. CDR3 sequence (DNA): TGTGCCTGGAGTGTTTTAAACTCCTATAATTCACCCCTCCACTTT. This codes for CAWSVLNSYNSPLHF.